The clone carrying this T cell receptor delta chain was seen a handful of times. CDR1 is TSWWSYY and CDR2 is QGS in the germline V gene. V lost 5 bases to trimming and J lost 0 bases, with 28 bases between them. The CDR3 spans 20 residues. This entry is derived from a study of gamma-delta chains in newborns, infants, children. Study-wide context: Polyclonal expansion of innate γδ T cells after birth follows microbial exposure.

TCRdb used CATT to re-call clones from the reads. Of around 11,000 delta-chain clones detected, 3% to 4% appear once; the ten largest clones hold 8% to 9.5%. The source of this sequence is a child who was a newborn, infant or young child, either healthy, febrile or measles-vaccinated (not recorded which). The chain couples TRDV1 to TRDJ1; D call uncertain. Sequencing was carried out using blood. The CDR3: CALGNGCLGSRQTYTDKLIF. DNA of the CDR3: TGTGCTCTTGGGAATGGGTGCCTTGGCTCTAGACAAACTTACACCGATAAACTCATCTTT.